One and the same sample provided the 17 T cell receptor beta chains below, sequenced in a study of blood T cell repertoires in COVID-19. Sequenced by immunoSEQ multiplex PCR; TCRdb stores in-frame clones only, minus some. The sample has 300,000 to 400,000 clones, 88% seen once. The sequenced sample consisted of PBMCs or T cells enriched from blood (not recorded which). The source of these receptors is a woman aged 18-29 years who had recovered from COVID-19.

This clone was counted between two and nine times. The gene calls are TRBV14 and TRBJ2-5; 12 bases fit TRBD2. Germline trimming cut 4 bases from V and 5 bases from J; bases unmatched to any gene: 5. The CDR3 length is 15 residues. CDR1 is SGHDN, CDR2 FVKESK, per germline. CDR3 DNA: TGTGCCAGCAGCCCCGGACTAGCGGGGACGGAGACCCAGTACTTC. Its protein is CASSPGLAGTETQYF.

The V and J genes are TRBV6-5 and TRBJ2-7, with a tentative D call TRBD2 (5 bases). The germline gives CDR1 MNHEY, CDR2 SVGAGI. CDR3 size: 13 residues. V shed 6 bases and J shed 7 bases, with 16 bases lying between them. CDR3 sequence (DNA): TGTGCCAGCAGGTTAGCTAGCTTCCAGGAGCAGTACTTC. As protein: CASRLASFQEQYF.

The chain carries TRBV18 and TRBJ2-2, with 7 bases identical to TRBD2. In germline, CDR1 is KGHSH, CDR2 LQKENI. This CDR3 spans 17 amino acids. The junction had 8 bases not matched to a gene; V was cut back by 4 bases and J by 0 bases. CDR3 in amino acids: CASSRTGTIPNTGELFF. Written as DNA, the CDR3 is TGTGCCAGCTCACGCACCGGGACTATCCCGAACACCGGGGAGCTGTTTTTT.

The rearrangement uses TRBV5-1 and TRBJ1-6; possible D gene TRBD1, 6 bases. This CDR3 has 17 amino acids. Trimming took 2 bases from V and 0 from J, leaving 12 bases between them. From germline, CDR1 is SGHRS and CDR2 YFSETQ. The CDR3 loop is CASSFHQGSSYNSPLHF. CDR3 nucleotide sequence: TGCGCCAGCAGCTTTCATCAGGGGAGCTCCTATAATTCACCCCTCCACTTT.

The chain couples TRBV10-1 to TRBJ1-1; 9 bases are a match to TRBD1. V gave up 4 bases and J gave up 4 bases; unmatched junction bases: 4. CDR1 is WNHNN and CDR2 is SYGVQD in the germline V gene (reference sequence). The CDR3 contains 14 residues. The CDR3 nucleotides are TGCGCCAGCAGTGGCACGACAGGGGGCACTGAAGCTTTCTTT. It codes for CASSGTTGGTEAFF.

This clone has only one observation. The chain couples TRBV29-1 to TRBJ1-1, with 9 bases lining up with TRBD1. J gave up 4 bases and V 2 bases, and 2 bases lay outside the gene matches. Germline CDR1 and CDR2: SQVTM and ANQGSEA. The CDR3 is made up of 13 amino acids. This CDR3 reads CSVEWDRVTEAFF. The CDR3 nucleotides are TGCAGCGTTGAATGGGACAGGGTCACTGAAGCTTTCTTT.

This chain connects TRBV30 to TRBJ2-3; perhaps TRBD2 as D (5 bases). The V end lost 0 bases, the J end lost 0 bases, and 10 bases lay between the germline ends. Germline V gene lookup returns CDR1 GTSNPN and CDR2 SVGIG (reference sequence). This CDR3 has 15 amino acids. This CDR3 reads CAWSVAGTSTDTQYF. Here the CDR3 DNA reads TGTGCCTGGAGTGTGGCGGGCACTAGCACAGATACGCAGTATTTT.

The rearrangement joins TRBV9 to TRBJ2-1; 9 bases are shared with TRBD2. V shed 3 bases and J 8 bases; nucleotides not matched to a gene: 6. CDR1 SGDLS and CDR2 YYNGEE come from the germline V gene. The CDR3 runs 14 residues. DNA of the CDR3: TGTGCCAGCAGCGGTAGCGGGGGAGGGGATGAGCAGTTCTTC. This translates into CASSGSGGGDEQFF.

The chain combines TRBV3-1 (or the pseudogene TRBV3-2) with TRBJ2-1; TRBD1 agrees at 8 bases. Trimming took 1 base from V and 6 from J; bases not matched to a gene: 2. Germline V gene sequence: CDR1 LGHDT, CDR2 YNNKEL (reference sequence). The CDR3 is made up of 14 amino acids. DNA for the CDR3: TGTGCCAGCAGCCAAGGAGACAGGGGCAATGAGCAGTTCTTC. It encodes CASSQGDRGNEQFF.

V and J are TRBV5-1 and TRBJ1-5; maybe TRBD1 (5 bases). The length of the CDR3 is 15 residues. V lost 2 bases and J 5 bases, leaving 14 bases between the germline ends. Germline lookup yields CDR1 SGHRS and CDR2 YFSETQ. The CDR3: CASSLPTGEDQPQHF. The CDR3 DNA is TGCGCCAGCAGCTTACCTACAGGTGAGGATCAGCCCCAGCATTTT.

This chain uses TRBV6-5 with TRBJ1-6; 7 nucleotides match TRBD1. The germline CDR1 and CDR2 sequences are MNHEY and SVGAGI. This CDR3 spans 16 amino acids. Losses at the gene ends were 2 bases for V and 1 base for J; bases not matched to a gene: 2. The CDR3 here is CASSYQGESYNSPLHF. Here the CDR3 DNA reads TGTGCCAGCAGTTACCAGGGGGAGTCCTATAATTCACCCCTCCACTTT.

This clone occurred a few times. The CDR3 sequence: CASSVEAQNSPLHF. DNA for the CDR3: TGTGCCAGCAGCGTAGAAGCCCAAAATTCACCCCTCCACTTT. This chain joins TRBV9 and TRBJ1-6; D gene uncertain. The V end lost 0 bases, the J end lost 7 bases, and 8 bases lay between the germline ends. CDR3 length equals 14 residues. Germline V gives CDR1 SGDLS, CDR2 YYNGEE.

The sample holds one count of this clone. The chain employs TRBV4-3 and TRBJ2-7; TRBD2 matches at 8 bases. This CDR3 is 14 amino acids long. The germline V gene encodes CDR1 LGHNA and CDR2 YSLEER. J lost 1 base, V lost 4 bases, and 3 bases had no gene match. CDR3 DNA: TGCGCCAGCAGCCCAGGGACTAGTTCCTACGAGCAGTACTTC. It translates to CASSPGTSSYEQYF.

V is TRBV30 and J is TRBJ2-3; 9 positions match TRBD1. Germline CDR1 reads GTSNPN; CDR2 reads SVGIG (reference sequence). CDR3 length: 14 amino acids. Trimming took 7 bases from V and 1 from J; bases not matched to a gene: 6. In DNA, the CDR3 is TGTGCCTCGACTGGGGACAGGGGCACAGATACGCAGTATTTT. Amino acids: CASTGDRGTDTQYF.

This CDR3 is CASSYPLASSTDTQYF. For the CDR3, the DNA is TGTGCCAGCAGCTACCCCCTGGCCTCTAGCACAGATACGCAGTATTTT. The chain recombines TRBV5-5 with TRBJ2-3; D not certain. The CDR3 has 16 amino acids. Germline-derived CDR1 and CDR2 are SGHKS and YYEKEE (reference sequence). V was cut by 3 bases and J by 0 bases, with 14 bases left in between.

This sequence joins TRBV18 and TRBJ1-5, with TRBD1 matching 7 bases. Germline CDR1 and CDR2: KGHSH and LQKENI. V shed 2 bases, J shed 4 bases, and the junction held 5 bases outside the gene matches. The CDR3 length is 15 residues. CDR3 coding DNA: TGTGCCAGCTCACCAGTGGGACAGCCTAATCAGCCCCAGCATTTT. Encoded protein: CASSPVGQPNQPQHF.

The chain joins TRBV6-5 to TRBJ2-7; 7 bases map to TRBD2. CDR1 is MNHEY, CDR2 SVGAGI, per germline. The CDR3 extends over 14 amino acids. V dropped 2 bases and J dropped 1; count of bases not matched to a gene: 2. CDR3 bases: TGTGCCAGCAGTTACGGGGGGGATTCCTACGAGCAGTACTTC. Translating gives CASSYGGDSYEQYF.